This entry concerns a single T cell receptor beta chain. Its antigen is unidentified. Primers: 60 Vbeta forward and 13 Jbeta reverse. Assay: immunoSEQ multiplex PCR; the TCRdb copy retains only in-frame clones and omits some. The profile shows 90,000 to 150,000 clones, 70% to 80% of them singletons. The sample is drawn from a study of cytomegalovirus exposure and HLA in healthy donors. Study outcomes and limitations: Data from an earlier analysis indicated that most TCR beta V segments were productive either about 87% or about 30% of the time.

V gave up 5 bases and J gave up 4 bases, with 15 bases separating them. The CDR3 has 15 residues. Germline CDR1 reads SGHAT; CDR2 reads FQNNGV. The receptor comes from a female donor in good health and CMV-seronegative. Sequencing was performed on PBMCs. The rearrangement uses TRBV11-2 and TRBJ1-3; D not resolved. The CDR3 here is CASSPVTLRGNTIYF. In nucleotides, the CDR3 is TGTGCCAGCAGCCCTGTAACTCTGAGGGGAAACACCATATATTTT.